Listed below are T cell receptor beta chains from one sample, sequenced in a study of cytomegalovirus exposure and HLA in healthy donors. This table comes from immunoSEQ multiplex PCR, and its TCRdb copy is limited to in-frame clones, with some not included. The sample yields around 170,000 clones, over 70% seen once. Sample: PBMCs. All receptors derive from a woman in her forties in good health and CMV-seropositive. Each CDR3 is given with its conserved first and last residue. Fields, in order: V gene, D gene, clone size, J gene, CDR3 protein, CDR3 DNA. D genes are given only for firm matches. The size entry is marked missing in some rows and otherwise reads once, few, many or a size class.

TRBV9,-,-,TRBJ2-7,CASSAVASAYEQYF,TGTGCCAGCAGCGCGGTGGCTAGCGCCTACGAGCAGTACTTC
TRBV5-6,-,-,TRBJ2-3,CASSRKVSEPTDTQYF,TGTGCCAGCAGCCGCAAGGTTAGCGAACCCACAGATACGCAGTATTTT
TRBV30,-,-,TRBJ1-2,CAWTPVPGTSFGYTF,TGTGCCTGGACCCCGGTGCCAGGGACTAGCTTTGGCTACACCTTC
TRBV4-3,-,-,TRBJ1-3,CASSLRGELHTIYF,TGCGCCAGCAGCCTCCGGGGGGAGCTTCACACCATATATTTT
TRBV9,TRBD1,-,TRBJ1-6,CASSAGTGNSPLHF,TGTGCCAGCAGCGCCGGGACAGGGAATTCACCCCTCCACTTT
TRBV27,TRBD1,-,TRBJ2-2,CASSLVRGTGVNTGELFF,TGTGCCAGCAGTTTAGTCAGAGGGACAGGGGTGAACACCGGGGAGCTGTTTTTT
TRBV5-6,TRBD1,-,TRBJ1-1,CASIEQGAFTEAFF,TGTGCCAGCATCGAACAGGGGGCCTTCACTGAAGCTTTCTTT
TRBV27,-,-,TRBJ2-6,CASRSSGANVLTF,TGTGCCAGCCGGAGCTCTGGGGCCAACGTCCTGACTTTC
TRBV28,-,-,TRBJ1-2,CASSYRLTISNYGYTF,TGTGCCAGCAGTTATAGGCTGACAATCTCTAACTATGGCTACACCTTC
TRBV7-9,TRBD2,-,TRBJ2-1,CASSRGRLAGYNEQFF,TGTGCCAGCAGTCGTGGCCGACTAGCGGGGTACAATGAGCAGTTCTTC
TRBV10-3,-,-,TRBJ2-6,CAISESAGFGANGLTF,TGTGCCATCAGTGAGTCGGCGGGGTTTGGGGCCAACGGCCTGACTTTC
TRBV6-1,-,-,TRBJ2-7,CASSRAYEQYF,TGTGCCAGCAGTCGCGCATACGAGCAGTACTTC
TRBV19,-,-,TRBJ1-3,CASRTDSSSGNTIYF,TGTGCCAGTAGGACGGACAGCAGCTCTGGAAACACCATATATTTT
TRBV25-1,TRBD1,-,TRBJ1-2,CASSPRTGSYGYTF,TGTGCCAGCAGTCCACGGACAGGGTCCTATGGCTACACCTTC
TRBV7-2,-,few,TRBJ1-6,CASSTGESPLHF,TGTGCCAGCAGTACGGGAGAATCACCCCTCCACTTT
TRBV19,-,-,TRBJ1-1,CASSSLTGSLMNTEAFF,TGTGCCAGTAGTAGCCTTACAGGATCCTTAATGAACACTGAAGCTTTCTTT
TRBV7-9,-,-,TRBJ2-3,CASSLDLLITDTQYF,TGTGCCAGCAGCTTAGACCTACTGATCACAGATACGCAGTATTTT
TRBV7-3,TRBD1,-,TRBJ1-1,CASSSQGGNTEAFF,TGTGCCAGCAGCTCCCAGGGGGGGAACACTGAAGCTTTCTTT
TRBV11-1,TRBD2,-,TRBJ2-3,CASSLGLAGGHSDTQYF,TGTGCCAGCAGTCTGGGACTAGCGGGGGGACACTCAGATACGCAGTATTTT
TRBV25-1,TRBD1,once,TRBJ1-2,CASSRAQDRGLNYGYTF,TGTGCCAGCAGTCGCGCCCAAGACAGGGGCCTTAACTATGGCTACACCTTC
TRBV15,TRBD1,-,TRBJ1-4,CATSTGTGGAKEKLFF,TGTGCCACCAGCACCGGGACAGGGGGCGCAAAAGAAAAACTGTTTTTT
TRBV14,-,-,TRBJ2-3,CASSPTQGGYSDTQYF,TGTGCCAGCAGCCCGACCCAGGGGGGCTACTCAGATACGCAGTATTTT
TRBV4-3,-,-,TRBJ2-5,CASSQGFRGLETQYF,TGCGCCAGCAGCCAAGGGTTCCGGGGGTTGGAGACCCAGTACTTC
TRBV19,TRBD1,-,TRBJ1-5,CASTPDRAYQPQHF,TGTGCCAGTACCCCGGACAGGGCGTATCAGCCCCAGCATTTT
TRBV7-2,TRBD2,once,TRBJ2-3,CASSLLAGATDTQYF,TGTGCCAGCAGCCTCCTAGCGGGGGCCACAGATACGCAGTATTTT
TRBV10-1,-,once,TRBJ2-1,CASTESGRNEQFF,TGCGCCAGCACCGAGTCGGGCCGCAATGAGCAGTTCTTC
TRBV7-3,TRBD2,-,TRBJ2-6,CASSLTGGAVGANVLTF,TGTGCCAGCAGCTTAACCGGGGGGGCAGTTGGGGCCAACGTCCTGACTTTC
TRBV25-1,-,once,TRBJ1-1,CASSEYRLGGTEAFF,TGTGCCAGCAGTGAATATCGGCTCGGGGGCACTGAAGCTTTCTTT
TRBV30,TRBD2,-,TRBJ2-5,CAWSGTSGLQETQYF,TGTGCCTGGAGTGGGACTAGCGGACTGCAAGAGACCCAGTACTTC
TRBV4-1,-,-,TRBJ2-3,CASSQVLIVDTQYF,TGCGCCAGCAGCCAAGTTCTAATAGTGGATACGCAGTATTTT
TRBV19,TRBD2,-,TRBJ2-7,CASTLTGGSYEQYF,TGTGCCAGTACCCTAACGGGGGGATCCTACGAGCAGTACTTC
TRBV7-2,-,-,TRBJ1-6,CASRDSGIYNSPLHF,TGTGCCAGCAGGGACTCGGGAATCTATAATTCACCCCTCCACTTT
TRBV5-1,-,-,TRBJ1-4,CASSSEQANEKLFF,TGCGCCAGCAGCTCCGAACAGGCTAATGAAAAACTGTTTTTT
TRBV2,TRBD1,-,TRBJ1-3,CASSVRGTAFTSGNTIYF,TGTGCCAGCAGTGTTCGGGGGACAGCCTTTACCTCTGGAAACACCATATATTTT
TRBV7-8,TRBD1,-,TRBJ1-4,CASKKGQGHEKLFF,TGTGCCAGCAAGAAAGGACAGGGACATGAAAAACTGTTTTTT
TRBV27,TRBD2,-,TRBJ2-1,CASRDREAGEQFF,TGTGCCAGCAGGGATCGGGAGGCGGGTGAGCAGTTCTTC
TRBV15,TRBD1,-,TRBJ1-4,CATSGPDRGNEKLFF,TGTGCCACCAGCGGACCGGACAGGGGTAATGAAAAACTGTTTTTT
TRBV6-6,-,-,TRBJ1-2,CASRPPGVSYGYTF,TGTGCCAGCAGGCCCCCAGGGGTGAGCTATGGCTACACCTTC
TRBV4-1,-,-,TRBJ2-6,CASSQDQSGANGLTF,TGCGCCAGCAGCCAAGATCAGAGTGGGGCCAACGGCCTGACTTTC
TRBV6-5,TRBD1,-,TRBJ2-1,CASRRTGSINEQFF,TGTGCCAGCCGCCGGACAGGGAGCATCAATGAGCAGTTCTTC
TRBV6-1,-,-,TRBJ2-1,CTSSEEWNEQFF,TGTACCAGCAGTGAGGAGTGGAATGAGCAGTTCTTC
TRBV7-3,-,once,TRBJ1-1,CASSPLRSGSEAFF,TGTGCCAGCAGCCCCCTCCGGTCAGGTTCTGAAGCTTTCTTT
TRBV15,-,-,TRBJ2-6,CATSNRLSGANVLTF,TGTGCCACCAGCAACAGGTTGTCTGGGGCCAACGTCCTGACTTTC